These 27 T cell receptor beta chains originate from one sample sequenced in a study of T cells in Graves' hyperthyroidism and ophthalmopathy. TCR beta CDR3 regions were amplified from RNA transcripts. Initially, a first-round RT-PCR of the TCR CDR3 employed the HTBI primer set. TCRdb independently ran MiXCR on the multiplex PCR reads; one entry per CDR3 protein. The data show 300,000 to 400,000 distinct CDR3 sequences, with about 14% seen just once and 11% held by the top ten. The sequencing input was blood. These receptors were taken from a woman aged 55-75 years with Graves' hyperthyroidism.

The chain links TRBV5-4 to TRBJ2-5, with TRBD2 identical over 10 bases. V gave up 3 bases and J gave up 2 bases; unmatched junction bases: 7. The germline gives CDR1 SGHNT, CDR2 YYREEE (reference sequence). The CDR3 is 16 amino acids. The CDR3 spells CASSYYLAGVQETQYF. The CDR3 region has the DNA TGTGCCAGCAGCTACTACCTAGCGGGAGTACAAGAGACCCAGTACTTC.

This clonotype was counted only a few times. J is TRBJ1-2 and V is TRBV9; 7 bases align to TRBD1. Germline V gives CDR1 SGDLS, CDR2 YYNGEE. The CDR3 sequence is 14 residues long. V dropped 0 bases and J dropped 7; count of bases not matched to a gene: 6. This CDR3 is CASSVEANRGGYTF. The CDR3 nucleotides read TGTGCCAGCAGCGTAGAAGCGAACAGGGGTGGCTACACCTTC.

There are many counts of this clonotype. CDR3 sequence reads: CASSPLPGTGVHEQYF. Here the CDR3 DNA reads TGTGCCAGCTCACCACTCCCCGGGACAGGGGTCCACGAGCAGTACTTC. This chain connects TRBV18 to TRBJ2-7; 10 positions agree with TRBD1. Germline CDR1 and CDR2: KGHSH and LQKENI. The V gene end was trimmed by 1 base and the J gene end by 5 bases; junction bases not matched to a gene: 8. CDR3 length: 16 residues.

This clonotype was found a few times. The chain recombines TRBV6-1 with TRBJ2-6, with 9 bases that match TRBD2. The V segment lost 6 bases and the J segment 4 bases; nucleotides outside the gene matches: 13. Germline V gene lookup returns CDR1 MNHNS and CDR2 SASEGT. The CDR3 runs to 18 residues. The CDR3 region is CASSPGVAGAGGANVLTF. The CDR3 coding sequence is TGTGCCAGCAGCCCCGGGGTAGCGGGAGCTGGCGGGGCCAACGTCCTGACTTTC.

The V and J genes are TRBV20-1 and TRBJ2-7; weak D call: TRBD2 (6 bases). Germline V gene data show CDR1 as DFQATT and CDR2 as SNEGSKA (reference sequence). The CDR3 covers 14 residues. V lost 6 bases and J 1 base, leaving 16 bases between the germline ends. CDR3 amino acids: CSARRRDSSYEQYF. The CDR3 bases are TGCAGTGCGAGGCGCCGGGACTCATCCTACGAGCAGTACTTC.

The rearrangement links TRBV7-2 to TRBJ2-1, with 11 bases that match TRBD2. The V gene end was trimmed by 9 bases and the J gene end by 1 base; junction bases not matched to a gene: 11. In germline, CDR1 is SGHTA, CDR2 FQGNSA. The CDR3 totals 17 residues. CDR3 sequence reads: CASKRLAGRNSYNEQFF. The CDR3 DNA is TGTGCCAGTAAACGACTAGCGGGGCGCAATTCCTACAATGAGCAGTTCTTC.

This clonotype has a count of ten or more. The rearrangement links TRBV5-1 to TRBJ1-2; 9 positions agree with TRBD1. The J segment lost 2 bases and the V segment lost 4 bases, leaving 3 bases of the junction unmatched. CDR1 is SGHRS, CDR2 YFSETQ, per germline. The CDR3 length is 14 residues. CDR3 sequence reads: CASSAGTGNYGYTF. CDR3 in DNA: TGCGCCAGCAGCGCCGGGACAGGGAACTATGGCTACACCTTC.

This clonotype was recorded at least ten times. This sequence joins TRBV11-2 and TRBJ2-1; D gene uncertain. The germline V and J ends were trimmed by 2 bases and 8 bases, with 16 bases remaining between them. The germline V gene has CDR1 SGHAT and CDR2 FQNNGV. There are 15 residues in the CDR3. CDR3 DNA: TGTGCCAGCAGCTTAATTCCTCAGGCCAACGATGAGCAGTTCTTC. It is translated as CASSLIPQANDEQFF.

This clonotype was picked up many times. This chain links TRBV9 with TRBJ2-7; TRBD2 matches at 12 bases. The germline CDR1 and CDR2 sequences are SGDLS and YYNGEE. After removal of 1 base from V and 5 bases from J, the junction contained 10 bases not matched to a gene. The CDR3 spans 17 residues. CDR3: CASSVSSGRAAFDEQYF. The CDR3 DNA is TGTGCCAGCAGCGTATCTAGCGGGAGGGCCGCTTTCGACGAGCAGTACTTC.

This clonotype was recorded many times. The CDR3 reads CAWSVWDRGTEAFF. Written as DNA, the CDR3 is TGTGCCTGGAGTGTTTGGGACAGGGGTACTGAAGCTTTCTTT. The rearrangement uses TRBV30 and TRBJ1-1, with 10 positions matching TRBD1. CDR1 and CDR2 from the germline V gene are GTSNPN and SVGIG (reference sequence). After removal of 0 bases from V and 5 bases from J, the junction contained 3 bases not matched to a gene. The CDR3 extends over 14 amino acids. The entire variable domain, with the rest obtained from reference TRBV30 and TRBJ1-1, is as follows: SQTIHQWPATLVQPVGSPLSLECTVEGTSNPNLYWYRQAAGRGLQLLFYSVGIGQISSEVPQNLSASRPQDRQFILSSKKLLLSDSGFYLCAWSVWDRGTEAFFGQGTRLTVV.

This clonotype was recorded only once. Since a much larger clone is just one base distant, this may be a read error. The V and J genes are TRBV24-1 and TRBJ1-5; D gene ambiguous. In germline, CDR1 is KGHDR, CDR2 SFDVKD. The CDR3 covers 16 residues. Trimming stripped 5 bases from V and 9 bases from J, with 22 bases between. CDR3 region: CATSASGPSMVRPQHF. CDR3 DNA: TGTGCCACCAGTGCGAGTGGACCCTCAATGGTGCGGCCCCAGCATTTT.

This clonotype appeared a few times. J is TRBJ2-3 and V is TRBV27; 7 bases map to TRBD2. Trimming at V came to 2 bases and at J to 2 bases, leaving 1 base not matched to a gene. CDR1 and CDR2 from the germline V gene are MNHEY and SMNVEV (reference sequence). The CDR3 is 14 amino acids. This CDR3 is CASSLLAVTDTQYF. CDR3 DNA sequence: TGTGCCAGCAGTTTACTAGCGGTCACAGATACGCAGTATTTT.

This clonotype was detected a few times. The chain carries TRBV10-3 and TRBJ2-2, with D possibly TRBD2 on 5 matching bases. Deletions cut 6 bases from V and 5 bases from J, with 13 bases between. The CDR3 has 14 amino acids. Germline CDR1 is ENHRY and CDR2 is SYGVKD. CDR3 loop: CAIRKVGETGELFF. The DNA of the CDR3 is TGTGCCATCAGAAAGGTTGGGGAGACCGGGGAGCTGTTTTTT.

This clonotype appeared many times. The CDR3 bases are TGTGCCAGCACCGTAGCGGGAGGAGGTCCCGGTGAGCAGTTCTTC. Translation: CASTVAGGGPGEQFF. The rearrangement links TRBV12-3 or TRBV12-4 to TRBJ2-1, with 10 positions matching TRBD2. The length of the CDR3 is 15 residues. J lost 9 bases, V lost 7 bases, and 12 bases had no gene match.

This clonotype was observed many times. V and J are TRBV20-1 and TRBJ1-1, with 7 bases fitting TRBD1. V dropped 4 bases and J dropped 4; count of bases not matched to a gene: 9. CDR3 length: 14 amino acids. In germline, CDR1 is DFQATT, CDR2 SNEGSKA (reference sequence). Here the CDR3 reads CSATLTGQSTEAFF. As DNA, the CDR3 is TGCAGTGCTACCCTGACAGGGCAGAGCACTGAAGCTTTCTTT.

This clonotype showed up many times. V gene TRBV6-6 combines with J gene TRBJ2-3, with 7 bases lining up with TRBD1. Unmatched junction bases numbered 2, after V lost 0 bases and J lost 5 bases. The germline V gene encodes CDR1 MNHNY and CDR2 SVGAGI (reference sequence). The CDR3 contains 14 residues. The CDR3 region has the DNA TGTGCCAGCAGTTACTCAGGGGGCGAAGATACGCAGTATTTT. Its translation is CASSYSGGEDTQYF.

The gene calls are TRBV18 and TRBJ1-1; TRBD1 is a possible D gene (5 bases). The CDR3 has 13 amino acids. In germline, CDR1 is KGHSH, CDR2 LQKENI. The V gene lost 6 bases and the J gene lost 3 bases, with 11 bases spanning the gap. CDR3 residues: CASSEGGDTEAFF. The CDR3 DNA reads TGTGCCAGCTCGGAGGGAGGGGACACTGAAGCTTTCTTT.

This clonotype has a count of ten or more. The V and J genes are TRBV10-3 and TRBJ1-1; D remains unclear. Trimming pared 10 bases from V and 1 base from J, leaving 7 bases between. The CDR3 loop spans 11 amino acids. Germline-derived CDR1 and CDR2 are ENHRY and SYGVKD. The CDR3 loop reads CATRQNTEAFF. CDR3 bases: TGTGCCACCAGACAGAACACTGAAGCTTTCTTT.

The chain couples TRBV5-8 to TRBJ2-7, with D perhaps matching TRBD2 (5 bases). V was shortened by 0 bases and J by 2 bases, with 12 bases between the two germline ends. CDR1 is SGHTS and CDR2 is YDEGEE in the germline V gene. CDR3 length equals 15 residues. CDR3 protein: CASSLGGRRAYEQYF. The CDR3 bases are TGTGCCAGCAGCTTGGGAGGGCGCCGAGCCTACGAGCAGTACTTC.

This clonotype was detected ten times or more. In DNA form, the CDR3 reads TGTGCCAGCAGCTTAAAAGGCGGGTTTGAGCAGTTCTTC. Translated, it gives CASSLKGGFEQFF. The V gene is TRBV7-2, the J gene TRBJ2-1, with a possible D match to TRBD2 (5 bases). In germline, CDR1 is SGHTA, CDR2 FQGNSA. The CDR3 is made up of 13 amino acids. Trimming left V 2 bases short and J 9 bases short, with 11 bases between.

This clonotype was recorded at least ten times. V and J are TRBV6-1 and TRBJ2-1; perhaps D is TRBD1 or TRBD2 (5 bases each). Germline CDR1 reads MNHNS; CDR2 reads SASEGT. The CDR3 is 18 amino acids. V lost 7 bases to trimming and J lost 0 bases, with 22 bases between them. The CDR3 sequence is CASKRGRDGTLSYNEQFF. DNA for the CDR3: TGTGCCAGCAAAAGGGGCAGGGACGGGACCCTCTCCTACAATGAGCAGTTCTTC.

This clonotype was observed many times. The chain has TRBV5-1 and TRBJ2-5, with 8 bases identical to TRBD1. The germline gives CDR1 SGHRS, CDR2 YFSETQ. The CDR3 sequence is 16 residues long. J was trimmed by 1 base and V by 4 bases; bases with no gene match: 9. The CDR3 nucleotides read TGCGCCAGCAGCCCGACCGGACAGGGCGGCCAAGAGACCCAGTACTTC. It encodes CASSPTGQGGQETQYF.

This clonotype was counted ten times or more. The chain has TRBV12-3 or TRBV12-4 and TRBJ2-7, with D perhaps assigned TRBD1 or TRBD2 (5 bases each). The ends were cut back, 3 bases at V and 4 bases at J, with 10 bases in the middle. The length of the CDR3 is 13 residues. The CDR3 region is CASSFRGLYEQYF. The CDR3 coding sequence is TGTGCCAGCAGTTTCCGGGGCCTATACGAGCAGTACTTC.

This clonotype has at least ten counts. The chain employs TRBV5-6 and TRBJ2-3; TRBD2 aligns across 7 bases. In germline, CDR1 is SGHDT, CDR2 YYEEEE. The CDR3 is made up of 13 amino acids. With 4 bases clipped from V and 8 bases from J, the junction kept 7 bases outside the gene matches. Written as DNA, the CDR3 is TGTGCCAGCAGCCGGGAGGAGGGGACTACGCAGTATTTT. Its translation is CASSREEGTTQYF.

The chain joins TRBV7-9 to TRBJ1-1; TRBD1 matches 12 bases. The junction had 6 bases not matched to a gene; V was cut back by 5 bases and J by 2 bases. The CDR3 is 16 residues long. CDR1 SEHNR and CDR2 FQNEAQ come from the germline V gene (reference sequence). In nucleotides, the CDR3 is TGTGCCAGCAGCCGAGGAGGGACAGGGGGCAACACTGAAGCTTTCTTT. It yields the protein CASSRGGTGGNTEAFF.

This clonotype was detected ten times or more. The chain combines TRBV2 with TRBJ1-6; the D is unclear. The germline gives CDR1 SNHLY, CDR2 FYNNEI. The germline V and J ends were trimmed by 3 bases and 4 bases, with 4 bases remaining between them. CDR3 size: 13 residues. This CDR3 is CASSDQYNSPLHF. The CDR3 DNA follows: TGTGCCAGCAGTGACCAGTATAATTCACCCCTCCACTTT.

This clonotype was seen ten or more times. V usage is TRBV12-3 or TRBV12-4 and J usage is TRBJ2-1, with 7 bases lining up with TRBD2. J lost 7 bases, V lost 1 base, and 10 bases had no gene match. The CDR3 runs 16 residues. The CDR3 sequence is CASSLGWGGGINEQFF. The CDR3 DNA sequence: TGTGCCAGCAGTTTAGGGTGGGGGGGGGGTATAAATGAGCAGTTCTTC.